The 12 T cell receptor beta chains given below trace back to one sample, sequenced in a study of glioma-infiltrating T cells after dendritic cell vaccination. Only in-frame clones appear in the TCRdb table, and some are missing; sequencing was by immunoSEQ multiplex PCR. This table has 40,000 to 60,000 clones, 65% to 90% appearing once. The sequenced sample was blood, obtained before dendritic cell vaccination. Receptors originate from a human donor with glioblastoma.

V usage is TRBV11-2 and J usage is TRBJ2-1; 11 bases agree with TRBD2. Germline V gene lookup returns CDR1 SGHAT and CDR2 FQNNGV. This CDR3 has 15 amino acids. V gave up 5 bases and J gave up 5 bases; unmatched junction bases: 5. CDR3 region: CASSKLAGGNNEQFF. DNA of the CDR3: TGTGCCAGCAGCAAGCTAGCGGGAGGAAACAATGAGCAGTTCTTC. Variable domain in full (rest from reference TRBV11-2 and TRBJ2-1): EAGVAQSPRYKIIEKRQSVAFWCNPISGHATLYWYQQILGQGPKLLIQFQNNGVVDDSQLPKDRFSAERLKGVDSTLKIQPAKLEDSAVYLCASSKLAGGNNEQFFGPGTRLTVL.

This sequence joins TRBV10-1 and TRBJ1-4; D is ambiguous. CDR1 is WNHNN, CDR2 SYGVQD, per germline (reference sequence). There are 14 residues in the CDR3. V was pared by 3 bases and J by 7 bases, with 12 bases between. CDR3 sequence: CASSDRRFPEKLFF. The CDR3 DNA reads TGCGCCAGCAGTGACCGGCGGTTTCCTGAAAAACTGTTTTTT.

Here the CDR3 DNA reads TGTGCCAGCAGCCAAGATACAGGGGGCGACTATGGCTACACCTTC. Protein product: CASSQDTGGDYGYTF. The chain employs TRBV4-2 and TRBJ1-2; 9 bases are shared with TRBD1. Germline V gene sequence: CDR1 LGHNA, CDR2 YNFKEQ. The J segment lost 3 bases and the V segment lost 0 bases, leaving 2 bases of the junction unmatched. The CDR3 has 15 residues.

In its sample, this clone was seen once. The rearrangement joins TRBV28 to TRBJ1-1, with unresolved D. CDR1 is MDHEN, CDR2 SYDVKM, per germline. The CDR3 consists of 14 residues. V lost 6 bases and J 3 bases, leaving 14 bases between the germline ends. CDR3 in DNA: TGTGCCAGCAGCCGGGTCCTTCGGGACACTGAAGCTTTCTTT. It encodes CASSRVLRDTEAFF.

In this sample, this clone turned up a few times. The V and J genes are TRBV5-1 and TRBJ1-1; D ambiguous. Trimming removed 7 bases at V and 1 base at J, with 14 bases between. The CDR3 runs 14 residues. Germline lookup yields CDR1 SGHRS and CDR2 YFSETQ. This CDR3 is CASSHGAANTEAFF. CDR3 sequence (DNA): TGCGCCAGCTCCCATGGAGCCGCGAACACTGAAGCTTTCTTT.

The genes are TRBV5-4 and TRBJ2-1; D remains unclear. The germline V gene has CDR1 SGHNT and CDR2 YYREEE (reference sequence). V shed 0 bases and J shed 0 bases, with 7 bases lying between them. The CDR3 covers 15 residues. As DNA, the CDR3 is TGTGCCAGCAGCTTGGACTTAAACTCCTACAATGAGCAGTTCTTC. Encoded protein: CASSLDLNSYNEQFF.

The J gene is TRBJ2-1, the V gene TRBV30; TRBD2 aligns across 9 bases. Germline CDR1 GTSNPN, CDR2 SVGIG (reference sequence). CDR3 length equals 16 residues. V gave up 1 base and J gave up 7 bases; unmatched junction bases: 11. The CDR3 DNA follows: TGTGCCTGGAGTGGGACTAGCGAAAAGAGCGCGAATGAGCAGTTCTTC. This encodes CAWSGTSEKSANEQFF.

The rearrangement uses TRBV4-1 and TRBJ1-1, with D unclear. CDR3 size: 15 residues. Germline V gene sequence: CDR1 MGHRA, CDR2 YSYEKL. V lost 0 bases and J 1 base, leaving 9 bases between the germline ends. The CDR3 coding sequence is TGCGCCAGCAGCCAAGATCCCGGGGAGAACACTGAAGCTTTCTTT. Translating gives CASSQDPGENTEAFF.

The genes are TRBV25-1 and TRBJ1-1; D is unresolved. The CDR3 extends over 14 amino acids. The germline CDR1 and CDR2 sequences are MGHDK and SYGVNS. V dropped 2 bases and J dropped 4 bases, with 11 bases sitting between them. CDR3 sequence reads: CASSEPGSSTEAFF. The CDR3 bases are TGTGCCAGCAGTGAACCGGGGTCGAGCACTGAAGCTTTCTTT. The full variable domain, completed using reference TRBV25-1 and TRBJ1-1, is EADIYQTPRYLVIGTGKKITLECSQTMGHDKMYWYQQDPGMELHLIHYSYGVNSTEKGDLSSESTVSRIRTEHFPLTLESARPSHTSQYLCASSEPGSSTEAFFGQGTRLTVV.

This chain's CDR3 is CASSGTGSYEQYF. As DNA, the CDR3 is TGTGCCAGCAGTGGGACAGGCTCCTACGAGCAGTACTTC. The rearrangement links TRBV2 to TRBJ2-7, with 7 bases fitting TRBD1. The CDR3 has 13 amino acids. V was clipped by 4 bases and J by 0 bases; unmatched bases: 0. Germline CDR1 is SNHLY and CDR2 is FYNNEI.

The genes are TRBV11-2 and TRBJ2-1; 9 bases line up with TRBD2. The CDR3 contains 15 residues. CDR1 and CDR2 (germline): SGHAT, FQNNGV. The ends lost 3 bases at V and 9 bases at J; junction bases unmatched: 9. CDR3 protein: CASSLGLGLASEQFF. The CDR3, as DNA: TGTGCCAGCAGCTTGGGCTTGGGACTAGCCAGTGAGCAGTTCTTC.

This chain uses TRBV7-9 with TRBJ2-1, with a tentative D call TRBD2 (5 bases). The CDR3 runs to 12 residues. V was clipped by 5 bases and J by 9 bases, with 11 bases between them. CDR1 is SEHNR and CDR2 is FQNEAQ in the germline V gene (reference sequence). The DNA for the CDR3 is TGTGCCAGCAGCCAACTAGTTGCTGAGCAGTTCTTC. Its translation: CASSQLVAEQFF.